This paragraph reports one TCR beta chain. What antigen it recognizes has not been identified. Per-nucleotide qualities are absent, and no much larger clonotype sits a single base away. The data belong to a study of shared clonotypes between healthy human individuals (TCRdb year 2020). Background for the entire study: Three men and a couple of women, aged 18 to 49 years, made up the cohort. To increase sequencing depth and limit assay-specific biases, TCR repertoire library preparation and sequencing were carried out by different laboratories using diverse techniques. For each donor, three plates each were used for CD4 naive and CD4 memory, two plates were used for CD8 naive, and one plate was used for CD8 memory. Between about 0.8 and 9 billion PBMCs per donor were obtained by leukapheresis. Blood TCR repertoires of roughly five healthy adults were deeply sequenced to estimate repertoire size and the extent of clonotype sharing between individuals. Study-level results and caveats: Compared with non-shared clonotypes, clonotypes shared by all four sorted-subset donors had higher generation probabilities. About 5% of naive CD4, 3.5% of naive CD8, around 2.3% of memory CD4, and 0.4% of memory CD8 clonotypes were shared across a few donors. The small number of donors limited the genetic and exposure-history diversity represented. Naive subsets generally had larger estimated clonotype richness than memory subsets. Pairwise subsampling led to the expectation that sequencing depth would affect the degree of clonotype sharing among donors. Sampling was restricted to blood, and TCR repertoires in tissue are likely to differ from TCR repertoires in blood. Rarefaction of sorted-subset datasets indicated incomplete sequencing despite the large sequencing depth.

TCR CDR3 regions were amplified from genomic DNA by multiplex PCR using the deep immunoSEQ assay. Extracted genomic DNA from each cell subset was spread evenly across all wells of several immunoSEQ 96-well plates, with each plate serving as a replicate. For sorted subsets, about 200 ng genomic DNA, equal to 30,000 or so T cell genomes, was loaded into each replicate PCR. The purified libraries were quantified using a Qubit 3.0 fluorometer, sized with a Bioanalyzer 2100, and then quantified again using the KAPA Library Quantification kit. A separate single-read 150-cycle Illumina NextSeq 550 flow cell was used to sequence each immunoSEQ 96-well plate. The study's processing was this. Because only junctional sequences without quality scores were contained in the immunoSEQ output, filtering matching that applied to full-length reads could not be performed. To assign V/J genes and CDR3, sequences were annotated using PyIR, a Python wrapper for IgBLAST v1.9, with IMGT germline references. Reads with weak V/J assignments (E-value above 1e-6), missing CDR3, stop codons, out-of-frame junctions, or ambiguous translated residues were removed. V3J clonotypes were defined as sequences sharing the same inferred V gene, J gene, and CDR3 amino acid sequence. To compute the percentage overlap between repertoires, the number of shared unique clonotypes was divided by the size of the smaller repertoire. Repertoire richness was assessed with RTK rarefaction, the Chao1 estimator, and Recon v2.1 estimates of unobserved clonotypes. Generation probabilities for all TCRbeta clonotypes obtained by the gDNA method from a few donors were computed using OLGA. TCRdb provides this immuneACCESS table in a form limited to in-frame rearrangements. Some clones are lacking; in checked studies, under half of them reflect an unresolved V gene, and why the rest are absent is not known. V, J and clone size are those of that table, while D and trimming were read from the DNA. Here the sample has about a million clones; about 70% occur a single time. The ten most abundant clones make up nearly 1.5% of the sample.

The germline V gene (reference sequence) sets CDR1 to MNHNY and CDR2 to SVGAGI. The germline V and J ends show losses of 2 bases and 3 bases respectively, and no gene match explains 2 bases of the junction. Counted from cysteine to phenylalanine, this CDR3 has 14 amino acids. Only the CDR3 DNA is retained, 42 bases long and in frame from the first base. Healthy HIV-negative adults with no recently reported acute infections or vaccinations were included as donors. Every donor was a Caucasian adult residing in Nashville, Tennessee, USA. CD4+ T cells were enriched by magnetic negative selection; naive cells were then positively selected on CD45RA, and the negative fraction formed the memory subset. After blood collection by leukapheresis, PBMCs were isolated using Ficoll-Histopaque density gradient centrifugation and then cryopreserved in the vapor phase of liquid nitrogen. Analytical flow cytometry was used to check the purity and quantity of each magnetically sorted T cell population. Genomic DNA was isolated from each sorted fraction and quantified by UV absorbance on a Nanodrop 2000c.

The source is a man between 18 and 35 years old in good health. Sequencing was done on a sample of memory CD4+ T cells sorted from blood. The cell subset or site label on this specimen signifies: CD45RA-negative fraction. The chain is made from TRBV6-6 and TRBJ2-5, with 8 central nucleotides matching TRBD1. The DNA sequence is given as TGTGCCAGCAGTTACGGGACAGGCAAAGAGACCCAGTACTTC. This yields the protein CASSYGTGKETQYF.